What follows are 22 T cell receptor beta chains derived from one specimen sequenced in a study of cytomegalovirus exposure and HLA in healthy donors. PCR involved 60 Vbeta and 13 Jbeta primers. Sequenced by immunoSEQ multiplex PCR; TCRdb stores in-frame clones only, minus some. The sample includes 150,000 to 250,000 clones, 65% to 90% of them seen just once. Sequencing was carried out using PBMCs. These receptors all stem from a woman between 45 and 60 years old in good health and CMV-seronegative.

This clone was observed a single time. The chain links TRBV5-3 to TRBJ1-1; D may be TRBD1 (5 bases). TRBV5-3 is an open reading frame, and its role is uncertain. This CDR3 spans 17 amino acids. Deletions cut 0 bases from V and 0 bases from J, with 15 bases between. The CDR3 nucleotides read TGTGCCAGAAGCTTGGGACTGGGGCCACCCCTGAACACTGAAGCTTTCTTT. Amino acids: CARSLGLGPPLNTEAFF.

The chain links TRBV11-2 to TRBJ2-5; perhaps TRBD2 as D (7 bases). The germline V and J ends were trimmed by 5 bases and 5 bases, with 21 bases remaining between them. Germline loops: CDR1 SGHAT, CDR2 FQNNGV. The CDR3 runs to 16 residues. CDR3: CASSPQGREPSETQYF. The CDR3 DNA sequence: TGTGCCAGCAGCCCCCAGGGGCGGGAGCCGTCCGAGACCCAGTACTTC. The full variable domain, its missing parts supplied by reference TRBV11-2 and TRBJ2-5, is EAGVAQSPRYKIIEKRQSVAFWCNPISGHATLYWYQQILGQGPKLLIQFQNNGVVDDSQLPKDRFSAERLKGVDSTLKIQPAKLEDSAVYLCASSPQGREPSETQYFGPGTRLLVL.

The CDR3 spells CASSSSGSETQYF. DNA of the CDR3: TGTGCCAGCAGTTCGAGCGGGAGTGAGACCCAGTACTTC. The gene calls are TRBV7-9 and TRBJ2-5, with 8 bases matching TRBD2. The V segment lost 6 bases and the J segment 5 bases; nucleotides outside the gene matches: 5. This CDR3 comprises 13 residues. The V gene's germline CDR1 is SEHNR and CDR2 FQNEAQ (reference sequence).

V usage is TRBV20-1 and J usage is TRBJ1-2, with 8 bases identical to TRBD1. Germline CDR1 is DFQATT and CDR2 is SNEGSKA (reference sequence). V trimming: 5 bases; J trimming: 8 bases; junction bases outside the gene matches: 4. The CDR3 has 11 residues. The CDR3 sequence is CSAQTGEGYTF. Written as DNA, the CDR3 is TGCAGTGCTCAGACAGGGGAAGGCTACACCTTC.

This chain joins TRBV7-2 and TRBJ1-1, with D perhaps matching TRBD1 (6 bases). Trimming left V 5 bases short and J 2 bases short, with 18 bases between. Germline V gene data show CDR1 as SGHTA and CDR2 as FQGNSA. This CDR3 region has 16 residues. CDR3 nucleotide sequence: TGTGCCAGCAGCCTTTCCTCAGGGGCGGCAAACACTGAAGCTTTCTTT. It codes for CASSLSSGAANTEAFF. The whole variable domain, remainder taken from reference TRBV7-2 and TRBJ1-1, is GAGVSQSPSNKVTEKGKDVELRCDPISGHTALYWYRQSLGQGLEFLIYFQGNSAPDKSGLPSDRFSAERTGGSVSTLTIQRTQQEDSAVYLCASSLSSGAANTEAFFGQGTRLTVV.

The chain employs TRBV27 and TRBJ2-7; no clear D. CDR1 is MNHEY and CDR2 is SMNVEV in the germline V gene (reference sequence). Trimming removed 8 bases from V and 1 base from J, with 12 bases in between. CDR3 length: 13 amino acids. Written as DNA, the CDR3 is TGTGCCAGCCGTTCCCCTACTTCCTACGAGCAGTACTTC. Translated: CASRSPTSYEQYF.

This chain uses TRBV28 with TRBJ2-1; D gene uncertain. Germline assignment: CDR1 MDHEN and CDR2 SYDVKM. With 3 bases removed from V and 4 bases from J, the gap between germline ends came to 7 bases. CDR3 length equals 13 residues. The CDR3 is CASSLLRYNEQFF. The CDR3 DNA follows: TGTGCCAGCAGTTTGTTGCGTTACAATGAGCAGTTCTTC.

This clone was detected only a few times. The CDR3 is CASSYDLEPYNEQFF. As DNA, the CDR3 is TGTGCCAGCAGTTACGACCTAGAACCTTACAATGAGCAGTTCTTC. The rearrangement links TRBV6-5 to TRBJ2-1; D not resolved. CDR3 size: 15 residues. Trimming took 2 bases from V and 4 from J, leaving 12 bases between them. Per germline, CDR1 MNHEY and CDR2 SVGAGI.

Remarks on this clone: At one of its ends the junction is not consistent with the germline gene, which may arise from a read error. The rearrangement joins TRBV28 to TRBJ1-5, with D possibly TRBD1 on 6 matching bases. The V gene's germline CDR1 is MDHEN and CDR2 SYDVKM. CDR3 size: 15 residues. The CDR3 DNA reads as TGTGCCGGCAGGAAAGGAGGCAGGGGAGAGCAGCCCCAGCATTTT. This translates into CAGRKGGRGEQPQHF.

This chain joins TRBV27 and TRBJ2-3, with D maybe TRBD2 (5 bases). The V end lost 7 bases, the J end lost 1 base, and 15 bases lay between the germline ends. The germline CDR1 and CDR2 sequences are MNHEY and SMNVEV (reference sequence). CDR3 length equals 15 residues. CDR3 DNA: TGTGCCAGCACCCCATCGCGGGTCGGCACAGATACGCAGTATTTT. This encodes CASTPSRVGTDTQYF.

This clone was observed once. The V and J genes are TRBV7-9 and TRBJ1-5; D might be TRBD1 (6 bases). In germline, CDR1 is SEHNR, CDR2 FQNEAQ (reference sequence). The V gene lost 3 bases and the J gene lost 3 bases, with 21 bases spanning the gap. CDR3 size: 18 residues. The DNA for the CDR3 is TGTGCCAGCAGCTTCACCGCCCGGGACATTCACACCAATCAGCCCCAGCATTTT. It is translated as CASSFTARDIHTNQPQHF.

The V gene is TRBV6-6, the J gene TRBJ1-2; 7 bases align to TRBD1. V lost 7 bases to trimming and J lost 5 bases; unmatched junction nucleotides: 7. The CDR3 is 13 residues long. CDR1 is MNHNY, CDR2 SVGAGI, per germline (reference sequence). Here the CDR3 reads CASNDRERYGYTF. The CDR3 nucleotides read TGTGCCAGCAACGACAGGGAGCGATATGGCTACACCTTC.

The chain has TRBV18 and TRBJ2-1; 9 nucleotides match TRBD2. The CDR3 is 18 amino acids. The germline CDR1 and CDR2 sequences are KGHSH and LQKENI. Trimming removed 1 base from V and 0 bases from J; junction bases left unmatched: 7. CDR3 sequence (DNA): TGTGCCAGCTCACCACGGACTAGCGTGGTTTCCTCCTACAATGAGCAGTTCTTC. Its translation is CASSPRTSVVSSYNEQFF.

The chain uses TRBV14 and TRBJ1-1; D possibly corresponds to TRBD1 (6 bases). Germline V CDR1 and CDR2: SGHDN, FVKESK. This CDR3 has 15 amino acids. V was shortened by 3 bases and J by 0 bases, with 11 bases between the two germline ends. CDR3 sequence (DNA): TGTGCCAGCAGCCATTATCGGACAGTGAACACTGAAGCTTTCTTT. The encoded protein is CASSHYRTVNTEAFF.

The V and J genes are TRBV15 and TRBJ1-2, with D perhaps matching TRBD1 (6 bases). The CDR3 sequence is 16 residues long. V shed 1 base and J shed 4 bases, with 16 bases lying between them. CDR1 LNHNV and CDR2 YYDKDF come from the germline V gene (reference sequence). The CDR3 nucleotides are TGTGCCACCAGCAGAGGTCAGATGGGCAGGGGCTATGGCTACACCTTC. Amino acid sequence: CATSRGQMGRGYGYTF.

V gene TRBV5-1 combines with J gene TRBJ2-7, with 9 bases identical to TRBD2. The junction had 4 bases not matched to a gene; V was cut back by 0 bases and J by 6 bases. This CDR3 is built from 14 residues. Germline V gene data show CDR1 as SGHRS and CDR2 as YFSETQ. DNA for the CDR3: TGCGCCAGCAGCTTGGGGCGGGAGGGCGGCGAGCAGTACTTC. Amino acid sequence: CASSLGREGGEQYF.

V and J are TRBV6-5 and TRBJ2-1; D perhaps matches TRBD1 (7 bases). The V end was cut by 2 bases, the J end by 4 bases, with 9 bases between. Germline V gene lookup returns CDR1 MNHEY and CDR2 SVGAGI. The CDR3 covers 14 residues. The CDR3 nucleotides are TGTGCCAGCAGTTACGCGGGACAGTACAATGAGCAGTTCTTC. It is translated as CASSYAGQYNEQFF.

This rearrangement joins TRBV6-1 to TRBJ2-2; TRBD1 agrees at 11 bases. From germline, CDR1 is MNHNS and CDR2 SASEGT. The J segment lost 6 bases and the V segment lost 0 bases, leaving 12 bases of the junction unmatched. CDR3 size: 19 residues. The CDR3 is CASSEALAGTGGQAGELFF. The CDR3 nucleotides are TGTGCCAGCAGTGAAGCCTTGGCGGGGACAGGGGGACAAGCCGGGGAGCTGTTTTTT.

V gene TRBV19 combines with J gene TRBJ1-3; 9 nucleotides align to TRBD1. The CDR3 sequence is 18 residues long. The V segment lost 6 bases and the J segment 0 bases; nucleotides outside the gene matches: 12. The germline V gene encodes CDR1 LNHDA and CDR2 SQIVND (reference sequence). CDR3 DNA: TGTGCCAGTAGAGCTCGGACAGGGGCTTTCAACTCTGGAAACACCATATATTTT. Translation: CASRARTGAFNSGNTIYF.

This chain uses TRBV6-6 with TRBJ1-2; 9 bases are shared with TRBD1. The germline gives CDR1 MNHNY, CDR2 SVGAGI (reference sequence). With 7 bases clipped from V and 0 bases from J, the junction kept 6 bases outside the gene matches. The CDR3 extends over 15 amino acids. Here the CDR3 reads CASKWDREANYGYTF. The CDR3 DNA sequence: TGTGCCAGCAAGTGGGACAGGGAAGCTAACTATGGCTACACCTTC.

The J gene is TRBJ1-1, the V gene TRBV27, with a weak D call TRBD1 (5 bases). CDR3 length equals 14 residues. The V gene's germline CDR1 is MNHEY and CDR2 SMNVEV (reference sequence). V dropped 6 bases and J dropped 4 bases, with 15 bases sitting between them. The CDR3 DNA reads TGTGCCAGCAGCGTGGTGGGGCTGAGCACTGAAGCTTTCTTT. Translating it yields CASSVVGLSTEAFF.

V usage is TRBV19 and J usage is TRBJ2-7, with 7 bases that match TRBD2. CDR1 and CDR2 (germline): LNHDA, SQIVND (reference sequence). Trimming took 1 base from V and 4 from J; bases not matched to a gene: 7. The CDR3 loop spans 15 amino acids. The CDR3 DNA reads TGTGCCAGTAGTATAGGTCGGGGCGGGAGTTACGAGCAGTACTTC. This sequence encodes CASSIGRGGSYEQYF.